Here is one T cell receptor beta chain with its context. Sequencing used immunoSEQ multiplex PCR; TCRdb keeps in-frame clones, though not all of them. The sample consists of about 83,000 clones, around 90% of them appearing once. This specimen comes from a study of blood T cell repertoires in COVID-19. Study as a whole: From the United States, Italy and Spain came samples of acute and convalescent COVID-19. T cells, B-cell-depleted T cells, or PBMCs supplied cDNA or gDNA.

Germline-derived CDR1 and CDR2 are SQVTM and ANQGSEA. The CDR3 has 17 residues. V lost 4 bases to trimming and J lost 0 bases, with 22 bases between them. This chain uses TRBV29-1 with TRBJ2-7; D perhaps matches TRBD1 (6 bases). The sample taken for sequencing was peripheral blood. This receptor was identified in a woman aged 50 to 60 with active or convalescent COVID-19. In nucleotides, the CDR3 is TGCAGCGTTGCGGTCGGGACACCACCGCCCAGCTCCTACGAGCAGTACTTC. This encodes CSVAVGTPPPSSYEQYF.